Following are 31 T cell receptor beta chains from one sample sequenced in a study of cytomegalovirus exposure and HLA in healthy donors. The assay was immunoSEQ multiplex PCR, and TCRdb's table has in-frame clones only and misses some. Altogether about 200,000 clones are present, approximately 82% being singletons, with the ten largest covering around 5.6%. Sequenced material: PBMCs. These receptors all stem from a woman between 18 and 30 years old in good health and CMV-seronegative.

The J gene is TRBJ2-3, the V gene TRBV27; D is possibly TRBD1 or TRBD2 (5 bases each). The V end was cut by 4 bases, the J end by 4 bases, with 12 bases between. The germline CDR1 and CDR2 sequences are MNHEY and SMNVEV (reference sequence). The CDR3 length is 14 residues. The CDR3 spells CASSWDQLPDTQYF. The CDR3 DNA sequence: TGTGCCAGCAGTTGGGACCAGCTTCCAGATACGCAGTATTTT.

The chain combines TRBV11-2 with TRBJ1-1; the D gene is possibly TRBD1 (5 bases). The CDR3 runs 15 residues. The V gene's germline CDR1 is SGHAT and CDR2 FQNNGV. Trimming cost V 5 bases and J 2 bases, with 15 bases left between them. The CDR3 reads CASSRSRDYNTEAFF. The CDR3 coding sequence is TGTGCCAGCAGCCGTTCCCGGGACTACAACACTGAAGCTTTCTTT.

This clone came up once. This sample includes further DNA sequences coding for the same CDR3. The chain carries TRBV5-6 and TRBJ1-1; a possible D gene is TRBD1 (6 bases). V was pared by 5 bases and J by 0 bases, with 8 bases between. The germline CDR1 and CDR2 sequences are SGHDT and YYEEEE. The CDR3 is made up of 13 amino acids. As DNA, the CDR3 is TGTGCCAGCAGTGGACAGTTGAACACTGAAGCTTTCTTT. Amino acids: CASSGQLNTEAFF. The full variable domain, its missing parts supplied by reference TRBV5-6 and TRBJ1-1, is DAGVTQSPTHLIKTRGQQVTLRCSPKSGHDTVSWYQQALGQGPQFIFQYYEEEERQRGNFPDRFSGHQFPNYSSELNVNALLLGDSALYLCASSGQLNTEAFFGQGTRLTVV.

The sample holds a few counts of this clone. CDR3 in amino acids: CASTNSGRIYEQYF. In nucleotides, the CDR3 is TGTGCCAGTACGAATAGCGGGAGGATCTACGAGCAGTACTTC. This chain connects TRBV2 to TRBJ2-7; 10 bases agree with TRBD2. Looked up from germline, CDR1 is SNHLY and CDR2 is FYNNEI. With V trimmed by 9 bases and J by 3 bases, 8 bases remained unmatched. The CDR3 has 14 residues.

CDR3 nucleotides: TGTGCCAGCAGCGGGCCTCTCATTACCGAGCGGGAAGAGATCTACGAGCAGTACTTC. It specifies CASSGPLITEREEIYEQYF. The rearrangement joins TRBV7-9 to TRBJ2-7; 7 bases line up with TRBD2. The CDR3 is made up of 19 amino acids. Germline V gene sequence: CDR1 SEHNR, CDR2 FQNEAQ (reference sequence). J was trimmed by 3 bases and V by 5 bases; bases with no gene match: 22.

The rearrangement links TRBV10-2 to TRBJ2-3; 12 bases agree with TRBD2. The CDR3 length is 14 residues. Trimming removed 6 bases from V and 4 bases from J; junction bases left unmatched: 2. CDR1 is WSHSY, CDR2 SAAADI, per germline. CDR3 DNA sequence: TGCGCCAGCAGGCTAGCGGGAGGGCCAGATACGCAGTATTTT. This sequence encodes CASRLAGGPDTQYF.

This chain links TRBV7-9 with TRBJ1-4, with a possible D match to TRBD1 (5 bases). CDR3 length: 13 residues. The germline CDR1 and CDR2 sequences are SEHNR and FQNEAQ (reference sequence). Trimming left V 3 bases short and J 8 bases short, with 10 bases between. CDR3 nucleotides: TGTGCCAGCAGCTTTGGGACTAGGGAAAAACTGTTTTTT. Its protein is CASSFGTREKLFF.

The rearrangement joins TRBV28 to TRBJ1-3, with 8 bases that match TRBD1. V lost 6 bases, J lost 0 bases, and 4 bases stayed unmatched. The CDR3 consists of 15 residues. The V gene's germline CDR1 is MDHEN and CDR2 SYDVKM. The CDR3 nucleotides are TGTGCCAGCAGCTGGGGACAGGTCTCTGGAAACACCATATATTTT. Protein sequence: CASSWGQVSGNTIYF.

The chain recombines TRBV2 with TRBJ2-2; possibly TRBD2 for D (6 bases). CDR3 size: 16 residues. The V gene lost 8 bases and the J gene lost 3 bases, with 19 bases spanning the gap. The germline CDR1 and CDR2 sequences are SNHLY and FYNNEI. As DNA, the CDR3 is TGTGCCAGCTCCTCATTTGTCGGGGGAGACACCGGGGAGCTGTTTTTT. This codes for CASSSFVGGDTGELFF.

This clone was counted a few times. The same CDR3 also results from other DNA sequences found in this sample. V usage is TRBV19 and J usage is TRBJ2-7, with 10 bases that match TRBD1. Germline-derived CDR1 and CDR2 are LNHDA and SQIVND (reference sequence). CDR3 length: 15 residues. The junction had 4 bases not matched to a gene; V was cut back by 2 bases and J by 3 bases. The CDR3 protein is CASSIRTGGIYEQYF. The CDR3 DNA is TGTGCCAGTAGTATAAGGACAGGGGGAATCTACGAGCAGTACTTC.

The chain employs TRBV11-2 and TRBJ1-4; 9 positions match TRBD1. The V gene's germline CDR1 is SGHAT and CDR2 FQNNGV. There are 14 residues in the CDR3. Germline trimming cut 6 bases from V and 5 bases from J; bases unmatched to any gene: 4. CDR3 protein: CASREGTGNEKLFF. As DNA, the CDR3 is TGTGCCAGCAGGGAAGGGACAGGGAATGAAAAACTGTTTTTT. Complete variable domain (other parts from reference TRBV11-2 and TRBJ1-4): EAGVAQSPRYKIIEKRQSVAFWCNPISGHATLYWYQQILGQGPKLLIQFQNNGVVDDSQLPKDRFSAERLKGVDSTLKIQPAKLEDSAVYLCASREGTGNEKLFFGSGTQLSVL.

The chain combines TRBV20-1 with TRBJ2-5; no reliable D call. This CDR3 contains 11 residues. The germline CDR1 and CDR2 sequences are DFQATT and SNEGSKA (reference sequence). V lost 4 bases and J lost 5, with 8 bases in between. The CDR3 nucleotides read TGCAGTGCTAACAGCTACGAGACCCAGTACTTC. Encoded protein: CSANSYETQYF.

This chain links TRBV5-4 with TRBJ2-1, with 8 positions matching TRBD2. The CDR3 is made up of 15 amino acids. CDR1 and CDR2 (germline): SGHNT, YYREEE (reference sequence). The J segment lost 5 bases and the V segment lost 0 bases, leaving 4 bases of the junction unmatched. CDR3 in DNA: TGTGCCAGCAGCTTGGAACGGGGGGGTAACAATGAGCAGTTCTTC. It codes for CASSLERGGNNEQFF.

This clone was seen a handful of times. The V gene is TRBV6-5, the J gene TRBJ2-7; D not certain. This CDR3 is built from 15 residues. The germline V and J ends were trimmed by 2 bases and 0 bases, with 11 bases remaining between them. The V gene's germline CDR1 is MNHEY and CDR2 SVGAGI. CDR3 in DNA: TGTGCCAGCAGTTACCGGGCTCCGAGCTCCTACGAGCAGTACTTC. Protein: CASSYRAPSSYEQYF.

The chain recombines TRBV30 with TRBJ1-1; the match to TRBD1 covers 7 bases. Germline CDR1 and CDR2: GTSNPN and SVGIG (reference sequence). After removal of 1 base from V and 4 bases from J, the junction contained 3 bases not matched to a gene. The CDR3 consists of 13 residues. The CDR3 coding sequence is TGTGCCTGGAGTGCCGACAGGGCCACTGAAGCTTTCTTT. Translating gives CAWSADRATEAFF.

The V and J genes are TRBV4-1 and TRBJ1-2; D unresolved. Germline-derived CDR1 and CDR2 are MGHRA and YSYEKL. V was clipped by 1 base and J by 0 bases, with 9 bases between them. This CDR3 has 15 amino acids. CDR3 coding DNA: TGCGCCAGCAGCCAAGCGGAGCTTTCTAACTATGGCTACACCTTC. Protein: CASSQAELSNYGYTF.

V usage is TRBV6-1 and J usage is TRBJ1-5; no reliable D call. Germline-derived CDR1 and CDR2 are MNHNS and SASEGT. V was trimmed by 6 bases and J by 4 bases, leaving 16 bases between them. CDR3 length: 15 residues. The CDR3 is CASREGPILNQPQHF. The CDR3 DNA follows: TGTGCCAGCAGGGAGGGCCCGATATTGAATCAGCCCCAGCATTTT.

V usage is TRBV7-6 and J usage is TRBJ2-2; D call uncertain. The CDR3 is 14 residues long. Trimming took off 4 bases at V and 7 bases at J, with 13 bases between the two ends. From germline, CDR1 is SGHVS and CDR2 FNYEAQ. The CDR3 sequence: CASSYQAASGELFF. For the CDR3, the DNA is TGTGCCAGCAGCTACCAGGCAGCAAGCGGGGAGCTGTTTTTT.

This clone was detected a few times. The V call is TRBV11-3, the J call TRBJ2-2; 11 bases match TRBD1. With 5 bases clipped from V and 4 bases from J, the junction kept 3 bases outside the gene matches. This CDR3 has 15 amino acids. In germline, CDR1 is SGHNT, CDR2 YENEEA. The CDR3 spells CASSPGTGGTGELFF. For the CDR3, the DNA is TGTGCCAGCAGCCCTGGGACAGGGGGCACCGGGGAGCTGTTTTTT.

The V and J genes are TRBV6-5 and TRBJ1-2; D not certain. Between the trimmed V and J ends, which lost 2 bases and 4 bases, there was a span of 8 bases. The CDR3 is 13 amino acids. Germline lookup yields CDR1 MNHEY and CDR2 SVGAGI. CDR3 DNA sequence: TGTGCCAGCAGTTACGGCAAGGCCTATGGCTACACCTTC. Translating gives CASSYGKAYGYTF.

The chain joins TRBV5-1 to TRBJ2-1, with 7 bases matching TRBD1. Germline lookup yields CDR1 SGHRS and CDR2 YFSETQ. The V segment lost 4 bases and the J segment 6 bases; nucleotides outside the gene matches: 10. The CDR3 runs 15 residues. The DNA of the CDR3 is TGCGCCAGCAGCCCCGGGACAGTAAATCGCAATGAGCAGTTCTTC. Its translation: CASSPGTVNRNEQFF.

CDR3 region: CASSLAFAGNLYEQYF. The CDR3 nucleotides read TGCGCCAGCAGCTTAGCTTTTGCGGGGAATCTTTACGAGCAGTACTTC. The V and J genes are TRBV4-1 and TRBJ2-7; perhaps TRBD2 as D (6 bases). The V end lost 5 bases, the J end lost 4 bases, and 21 bases lay between the germline ends. Germline-derived CDR1 and CDR2 are MGHRA and YSYEKL. The length of the CDR3 is 16 residues.

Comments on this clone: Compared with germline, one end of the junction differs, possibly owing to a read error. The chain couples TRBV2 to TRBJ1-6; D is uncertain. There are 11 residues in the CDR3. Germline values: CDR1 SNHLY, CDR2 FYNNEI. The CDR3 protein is CASSEATGLTF. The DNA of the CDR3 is TGTGCCAGCAGTGAAGCGACCGGGCTAACATTT.

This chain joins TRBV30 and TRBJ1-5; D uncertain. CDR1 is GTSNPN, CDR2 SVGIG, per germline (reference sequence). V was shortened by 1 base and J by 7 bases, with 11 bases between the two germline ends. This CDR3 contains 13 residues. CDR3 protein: CAWSDGLEQPQHF. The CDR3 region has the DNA TGTGCCTGGAGTGACGGTTTGGAGCAGCCCCAGCATTTT.

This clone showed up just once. Written as DNA, the CDR3 is TGTGCTAGTGGTCTAGGGCAGGGGGCGGTGAACACTGAAGCTTTCTTT. This translates into CASGLGQGAVNTEAFF. The V and J genes are TRBV12-5 and TRBJ1-1, with 8 bases matching TRBD1. CDR3 length: 16 residues. The J segment lost 0 bases and the V segment lost 5 bases, leaving 8 bases of the junction unmatched. Germline loops: CDR1 LGHNT, CDR2 FRNRAP.

CDR3 sequence: CASSATGVNTEAFF. Written as DNA, the CDR3 is TGTGCCAGCAGTGCCACAGGTGTGAACACTGAAGCTTTCTTT. The chain has TRBV6-6 and TRBJ1-1, with TRBD1 as a possible D gene (5 bases). The CDR3 covers 14 residues. Germline V gene sequence: CDR1 MNHNY, CDR2 SVGAGI (reference sequence). Trimming removed 5 bases from V and 0 bases from J, with 10 bases in between.

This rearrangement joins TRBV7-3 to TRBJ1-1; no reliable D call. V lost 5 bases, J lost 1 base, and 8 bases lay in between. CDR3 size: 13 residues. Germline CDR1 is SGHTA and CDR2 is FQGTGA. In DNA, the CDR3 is TGTGCCAGCAGCAGAATAGGGAACACTGAAGCTTTCTTT. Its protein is CASSRIGNTEAFF.

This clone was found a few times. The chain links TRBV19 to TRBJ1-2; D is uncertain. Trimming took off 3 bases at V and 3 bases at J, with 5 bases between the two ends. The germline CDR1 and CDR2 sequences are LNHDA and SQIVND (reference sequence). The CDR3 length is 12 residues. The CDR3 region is CASSIRDYGYTF. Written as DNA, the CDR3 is TGTGCCAGTAGTATTCGAGACTATGGCTACACCTTC. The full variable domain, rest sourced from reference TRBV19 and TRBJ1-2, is DGGITQSPKYLFRKEGQNVTLSCEQNLNHDAMYWYRQDPGQGLRLIYYSQIVNDFQKGDIAEGYSVSREKKESFPLTVTSAQKNPTAFYLCASSIRDYGYTFGSGTRLTVV.

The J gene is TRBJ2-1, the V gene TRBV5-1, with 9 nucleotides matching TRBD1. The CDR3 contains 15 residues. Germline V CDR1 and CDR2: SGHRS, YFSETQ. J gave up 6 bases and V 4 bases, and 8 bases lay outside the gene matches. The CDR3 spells CASSQGQGSGNEQFF. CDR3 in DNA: TGCGCCAGCAGCCAGGGACAGGGTTCGGGCAATGAGCAGTTCTTC.

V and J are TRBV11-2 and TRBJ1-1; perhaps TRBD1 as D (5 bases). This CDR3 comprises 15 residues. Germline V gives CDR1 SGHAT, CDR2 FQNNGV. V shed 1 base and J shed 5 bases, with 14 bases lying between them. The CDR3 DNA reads TGTGCCAGCAGCTTAGGGGCAGGGCGGGGGACTGAAGCTTTCTTT. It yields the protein CASSLGAGRGTEAFF.

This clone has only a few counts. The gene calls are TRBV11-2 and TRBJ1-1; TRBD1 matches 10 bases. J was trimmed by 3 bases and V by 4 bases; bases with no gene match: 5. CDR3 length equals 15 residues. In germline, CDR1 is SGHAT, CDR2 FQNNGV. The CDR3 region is CASSSRDRGDTEAFF. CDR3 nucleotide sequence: TGTGCCAGCAGCTCCCGGGACAGGGGTGACACTGAAGCTTTCTTT.